The T cell receptor (beta chain) under discussion was sequenced for a study of regulatory T cells in long-lasting Graves disease. This clonotype was seen ten or more times. Its antigen remains unknown. Indicated time point: newly diagnosed GD, antithyroid drugs for less than 3 months. From RNA extracted from PBMCs, the TCR library was made. With EDTA tubes as the receptacles, about 8.1 milliliters of peripheral blood were drawn. CDR3 length: 15 residues. V gave up 2 bases and J gave up 2 bases; unmatched junction bases: 5. The germline V gene encodes CDR1 SGHTA and CDR2 FQGNSA. The study's findings and limits: Repertoires from persistent disease leaned toward TRBV28, TRBJ1-2 and TRBJ2-5. New patients shared fewer public clonotypes (approximately 970) than persistent patients did (approximately 2,700).

TCR beta libraries were built with iRepertoire HTBI primers and Arm-PCR of CDR3 regions. Using its own MiXCR run on the multiplex PCR reads, TCRdb lists one record per CDR3 protein. The repertoire consists of about 210,000 distinct CDR3 sequences, with roughly 19% occurring once and the leading ten covering approximately 12%. This sample also belongs to another study, concerning T cells in Graves' hyperthyroidism and ophthalmopathy. That source adds: Blood also held most thyroid clonotypes expanded beyond 0.001.

This TCR was sampled from a woman aged 25 to 45 with Graves disease. This chain links TRBV7-2 with TRBJ2-7; 8 nucleotides line up with TRBD2. The sequencing here drew on peripheral blood mononuclear cells (PBMCs), taken at new diagnosis, from a patient treated with antithyroid drugs. As DNA, the CDR3 is TGTGCCAGCAGCTTAATAGCGGGACCCGCCTACGAGCAGTACTTC. It specifies CASSLIAGPAYEQYF.